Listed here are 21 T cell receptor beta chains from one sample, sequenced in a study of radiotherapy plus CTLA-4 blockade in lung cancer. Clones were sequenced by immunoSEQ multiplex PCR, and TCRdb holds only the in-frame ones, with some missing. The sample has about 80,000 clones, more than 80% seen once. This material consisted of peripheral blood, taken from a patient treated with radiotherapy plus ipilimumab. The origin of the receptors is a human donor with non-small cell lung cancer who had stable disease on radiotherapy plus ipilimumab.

CDR3 loop: CASSQGSASGRQETQYF. The CDR3 bases are TGTGCCAGCAGCCAAGGCTCGGCTAGCGGGAGACAAGAGACCCAGTACTTC. J is TRBJ2-5 and V is TRBV4-2; 10 positions agree with TRBD2. V dropped 1 base and J dropped 2; count of bases not matched to a gene: 7. Germline CDR1 LGHNA, CDR2 YNFKEQ. CDR3 length equals 17 residues.

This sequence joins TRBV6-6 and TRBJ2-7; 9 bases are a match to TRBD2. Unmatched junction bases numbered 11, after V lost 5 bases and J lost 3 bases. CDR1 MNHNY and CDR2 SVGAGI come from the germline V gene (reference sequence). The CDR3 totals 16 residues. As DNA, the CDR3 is TGTGCCAGCAGTGGCGGGGGAGCGGGGGGTTTCTACGAGCAGTACTTC. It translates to CASSGGGAGGFYEQYF.

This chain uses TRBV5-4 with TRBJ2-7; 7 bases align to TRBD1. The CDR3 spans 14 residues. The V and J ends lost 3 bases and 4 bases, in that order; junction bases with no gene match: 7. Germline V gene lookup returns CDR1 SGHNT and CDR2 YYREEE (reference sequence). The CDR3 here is CASSSGQTVYEQYF. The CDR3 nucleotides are TGTGCCAGCAGCTCGGGACAGACAGTTTACGAGCAGTACTTC.

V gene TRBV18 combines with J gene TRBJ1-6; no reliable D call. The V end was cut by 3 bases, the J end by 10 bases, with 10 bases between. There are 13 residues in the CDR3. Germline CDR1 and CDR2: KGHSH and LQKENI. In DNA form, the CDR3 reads TGTGCCAGCTCACCTGGTTTGGAATCACCCCTCCACTTT. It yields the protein CASSPGLESPLHF.

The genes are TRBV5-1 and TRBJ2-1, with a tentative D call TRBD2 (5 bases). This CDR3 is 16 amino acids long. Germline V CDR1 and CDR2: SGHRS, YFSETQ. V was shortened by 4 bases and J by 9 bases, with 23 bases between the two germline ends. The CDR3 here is CASSIEGPRTFSEQFF. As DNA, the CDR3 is TGCGCCAGCAGCATCGAAGGCCCCCGGACTTTTAGTGAGCAGTTCTTC.

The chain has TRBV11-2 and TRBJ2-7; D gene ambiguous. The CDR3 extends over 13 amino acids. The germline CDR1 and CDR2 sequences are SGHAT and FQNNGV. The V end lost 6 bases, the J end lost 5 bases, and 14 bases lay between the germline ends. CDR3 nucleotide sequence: TGTGCCAGCAGAGGAAATGGACGGAACGAGCAGTACTTC. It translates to CASRGNGRNEQYF.

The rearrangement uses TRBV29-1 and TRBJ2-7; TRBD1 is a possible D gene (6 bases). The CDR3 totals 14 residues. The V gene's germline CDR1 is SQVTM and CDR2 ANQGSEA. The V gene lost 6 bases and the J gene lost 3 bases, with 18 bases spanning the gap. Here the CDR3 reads CSVAPQGKGYEQYF. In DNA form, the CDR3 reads TGCAGCGTGGCTCCACAGGGAAAGGGCTACGAGCAGTACTTC.

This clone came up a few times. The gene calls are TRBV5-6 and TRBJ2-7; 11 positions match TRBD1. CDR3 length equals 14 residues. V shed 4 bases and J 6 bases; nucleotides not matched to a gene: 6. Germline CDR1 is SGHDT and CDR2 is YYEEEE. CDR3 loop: CASSPDRGRGEQYF. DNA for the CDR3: TGTGCCAGCAGCCCGGACAGGGGGCGAGGCGAGCAGTACTTC.

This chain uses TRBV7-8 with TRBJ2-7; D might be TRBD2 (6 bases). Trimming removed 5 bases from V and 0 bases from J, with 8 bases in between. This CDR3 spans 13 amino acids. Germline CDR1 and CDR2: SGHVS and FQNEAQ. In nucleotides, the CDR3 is TGTGCCAGCAGCCCGGGACTCTCCTACGAGCAGTACTTC. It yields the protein CASSPGLSYEQYF.

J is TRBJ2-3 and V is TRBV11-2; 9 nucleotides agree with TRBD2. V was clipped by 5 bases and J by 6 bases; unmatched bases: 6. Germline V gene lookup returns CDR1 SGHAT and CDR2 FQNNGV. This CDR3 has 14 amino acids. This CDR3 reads CASSLSGREDTQYF. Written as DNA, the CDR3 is TGTGCCAGCAGCCTTAGCGGGAGAGAGGATACGCAGTATTTT.

The CDR3 DNA reads as TGTGCCAGCAGTTTGACAGGGGGCGCTGGAAACACCATATATTTT. Its protein product is CASSLTGGAGNTIYF. V gene TRBV27 combines with J gene TRBJ1-3; 10 positions agree with TRBD1. This CDR3 contains 15 residues. V was clipped by 3 bases and J by 2 bases; unmatched bases: 1. CDR1 is MNHEY and CDR2 is SMNVEV in the germline V gene (reference sequence).

The CDR3 sequence is CASSPPGQSYQPQHF. The CDR3 region has the DNA TGTGCCAGCTCACCTCCTGGACAGTCTTATCAGCCCCAGCATTTT. The chain links TRBV18 to TRBJ1-5; tentative D call: TRBD1 (6 bases). The V gene's germline CDR1 is KGHSH and CDR2 LQKENI. The CDR3 is 15 amino acids. V shed 3 bases and J shed 5 bases, with 14 bases lying between them.

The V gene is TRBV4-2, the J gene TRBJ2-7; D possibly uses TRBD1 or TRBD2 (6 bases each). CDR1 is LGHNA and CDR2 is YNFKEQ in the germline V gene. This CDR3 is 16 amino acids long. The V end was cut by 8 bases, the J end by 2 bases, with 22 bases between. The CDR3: CASSGDSTGRPYEQYF. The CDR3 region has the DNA TGTGCCAGCTCAGGGGACTCTACGGGTCGACCCTACGAGCAGTACTTC.

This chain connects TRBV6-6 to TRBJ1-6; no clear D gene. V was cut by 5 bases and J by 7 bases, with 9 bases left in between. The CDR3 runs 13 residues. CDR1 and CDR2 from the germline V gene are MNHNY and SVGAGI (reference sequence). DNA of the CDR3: TGTGCCAGCAGTCCCAGACCAAATTCACCCCTCCACTTT. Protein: CASSPRPNSPLHF.

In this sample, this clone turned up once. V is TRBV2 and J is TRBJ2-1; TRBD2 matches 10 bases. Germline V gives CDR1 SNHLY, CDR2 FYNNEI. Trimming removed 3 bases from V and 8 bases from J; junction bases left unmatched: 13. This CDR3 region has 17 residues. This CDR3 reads CASSDGGLAGVMDEQFF. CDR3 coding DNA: TGTGCCAGCAGTGATGGGGGGCTAGCGGGAGTTATGGATGAGCAGTTCTTC. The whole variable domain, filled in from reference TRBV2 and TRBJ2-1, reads EPEVTQTPSHQVTQMGQEVILRCVPISNHLYFYWYRQILGQKVEFLVSFYNNEISEKSEIFDDQFSVERPDGSNFTLKIRSTKLEDSAMYFCASSDGGLAGVMDEQFFGPGTRLTVL.

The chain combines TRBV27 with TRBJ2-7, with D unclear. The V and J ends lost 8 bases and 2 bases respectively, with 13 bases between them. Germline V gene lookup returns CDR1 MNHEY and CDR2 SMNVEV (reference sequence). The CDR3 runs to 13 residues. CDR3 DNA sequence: TGTGCCAGCGGAGAGGATCCCGCCTACGAGCAGTACTTC. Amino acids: CASGEDPAYEQYF.

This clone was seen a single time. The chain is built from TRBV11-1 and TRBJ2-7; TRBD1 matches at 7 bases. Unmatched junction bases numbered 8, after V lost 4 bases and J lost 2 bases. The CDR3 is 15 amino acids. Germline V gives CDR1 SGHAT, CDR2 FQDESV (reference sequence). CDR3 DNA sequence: TGTGCCAGCAGCTCAAACAGGGGATTGACCTACGAGCAGTACTTC. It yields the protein CASSSNRGLTYEQYF.

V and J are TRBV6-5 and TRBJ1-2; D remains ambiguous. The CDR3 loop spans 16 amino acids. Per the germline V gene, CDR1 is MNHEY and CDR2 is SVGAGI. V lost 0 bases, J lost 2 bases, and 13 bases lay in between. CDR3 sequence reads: CASSYSSGRRNYGYTF. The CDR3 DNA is TGTGCCAGCAGTTACTCCTCGGGAAGGCGAAACTATGGCTACACCTTC.

CDR3 sequence (DNA): TGTGCCAGTAGTCCCCATGGGGTCCTGGGGGTTCAGCCCCAGCATTTT. Protein product: CASSPHGVLGVQPQHF. The rearrangement joins TRBV19 to TRBJ1-5; a weak D match, TRBD1 (5 bases). V dropped 5 bases and J dropped 6 bases, with 20 bases sitting between them. The CDR3 loop spans 16 amino acids. CDR1 LNHDA and CDR2 SQIVND come from the germline V gene (reference sequence).

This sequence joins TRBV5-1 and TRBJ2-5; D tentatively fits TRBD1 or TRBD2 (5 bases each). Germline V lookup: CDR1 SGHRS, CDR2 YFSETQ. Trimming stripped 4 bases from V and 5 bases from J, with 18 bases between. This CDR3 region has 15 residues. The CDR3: CASSLREGVGETQYF. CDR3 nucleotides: TGCGCCAGCAGCCTCCGGGAAGGGGTCGGCGAGACCCAGTACTTC.

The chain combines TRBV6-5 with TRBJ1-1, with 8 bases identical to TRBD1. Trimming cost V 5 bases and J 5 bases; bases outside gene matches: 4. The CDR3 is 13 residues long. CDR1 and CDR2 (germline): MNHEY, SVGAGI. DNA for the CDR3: TGTGCCAGCAGTCGACAGGGGAGGACTGAAGCTTTCTTT. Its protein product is CASSRQGRTEAFF.